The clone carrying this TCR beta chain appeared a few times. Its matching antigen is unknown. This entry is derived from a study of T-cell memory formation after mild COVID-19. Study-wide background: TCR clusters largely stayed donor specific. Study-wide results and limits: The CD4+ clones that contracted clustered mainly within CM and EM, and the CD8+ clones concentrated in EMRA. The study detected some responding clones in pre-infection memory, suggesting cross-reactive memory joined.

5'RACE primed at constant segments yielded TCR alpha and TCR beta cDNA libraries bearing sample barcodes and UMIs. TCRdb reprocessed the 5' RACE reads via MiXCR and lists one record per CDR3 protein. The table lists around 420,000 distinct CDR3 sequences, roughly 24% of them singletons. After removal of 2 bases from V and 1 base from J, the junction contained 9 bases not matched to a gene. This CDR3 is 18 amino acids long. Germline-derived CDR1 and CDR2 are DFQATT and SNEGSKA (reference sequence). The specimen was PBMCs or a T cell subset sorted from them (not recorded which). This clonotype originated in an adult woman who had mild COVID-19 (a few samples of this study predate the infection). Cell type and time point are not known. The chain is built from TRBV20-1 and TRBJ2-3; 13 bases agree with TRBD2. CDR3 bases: TGCAGTGCTAGAAGGACTAGCGGGGGCCTACTGGGCACAGATACGCAGTATTTT. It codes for CSARRTSGGLLGTDTQYF.